Described below is a single T cell receptor beta chain sequence and its context. Its antigen is not identified. The sample originates from a study of cytomegalovirus exposure and HLA in healthy donors. The CDR3 covers 13 residues. The germline gives CDR1 PRHDT, CDR2 FYEKMQ (reference sequence). V was trimmed by 5 bases and J by 5 bases, leaving 10 bases between them. The PCR made use of 60 Vbeta and 13 Jbeta primers. Only in-frame clones appear in the TCRdb table, and some are missing; sequencing was by immunoSEQ multiplex PCR. This sample carries some 120,000 clones, approximately 80% of them seen once, and the ten largest clones take 0.87%. The donors (healthy individuals) were bone marrow donors. Despite likely unrecorded immune exposures, the donors were nominally healthy at the time of sampling. The study, taken as a whole, reports: Within a later analysis, the majority of CMV-associated TCR beta chains appeared HLA-restricted. More clonal expansion characterized HLA-associated TCR beta chains than equally common others in a later analysis.

The chain is built from TRBV13 and TRBJ1-5; a possible D gene is TRBD1 (6 bases). The receptor's source is a woman aged 30 to 39 in good health and CMV-seronegative. The specimen was PBMCs. The CDR3 bases are TGTGCCAGCAGCCAGAGGACAGATCAGCCCCAGCATTTT. It is translated as CASSQRTDQPQHF.